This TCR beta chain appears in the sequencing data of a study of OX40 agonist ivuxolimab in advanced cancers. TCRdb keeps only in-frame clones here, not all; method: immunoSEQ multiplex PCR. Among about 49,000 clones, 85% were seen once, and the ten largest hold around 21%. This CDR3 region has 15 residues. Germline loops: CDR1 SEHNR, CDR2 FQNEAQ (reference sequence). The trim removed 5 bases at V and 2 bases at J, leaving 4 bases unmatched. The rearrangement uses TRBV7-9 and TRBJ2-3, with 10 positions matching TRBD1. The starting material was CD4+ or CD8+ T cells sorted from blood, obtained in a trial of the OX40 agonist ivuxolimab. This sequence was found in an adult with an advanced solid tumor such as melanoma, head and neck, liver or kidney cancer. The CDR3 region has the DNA TGTGCCAGCAGCCCCGGGACAGGGGACACAGATACGCAGTATTTT. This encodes CASSPGTGDTDTQYF.